This T cell receptor beta chain derives from a study of Ad26.COV2.S vaccination and SARS-CoV-2 variants. TCRdb's table, derived via immunoSEQ multiplex PCR, lists solely in-frame clones and lacks some. This sample has over 200,000 clones, with more than 75% found just once. Trimming took 11 bases from V and 7 from J, leaving 10 bases between them. There are 10 residues in the CDR3. CDR1 is SEHNR, CDR2 FQNEAQ, per germline (reference sequence). Treatment: 15 to 20 received Ad26.COV2.S at low or high dose, single or two shots; 5 received placebo; per-sample allocation not given. Repertoires come from day 63 after the first vaccine or placebo injection.

The chain employs TRBV7-9 and TRBJ2-3; TRBD1 or TRBD2 may be the D gene (5 bases each). Specimen: peripheral blood, collected in a trial of Ad26.COV2.S vaccine versus placebo. The clonotype originates from a person between 18 and 60 years old who received the Ad26.COV2.S COVID-19 vaccine or a placebo. The CDR3 DNA is TGTGCCGTGGGGGAATATACGCAGTATTTT. Amino acid sequence: CAVGEYTQYF.